This T cell receptor (beta chain) was captured by sequencing in a study of blood T cell repertoires in COVID-19. Background on the study: Whether acute or convalescent, the COVID-19 samples came from the United States, Italy and Spain. Sources were T cells, B-cell-depleted T cells, or PBMCs; the material itself was cDNA or gDNA.

For this clone: Other DNA sequences from this sample encode an identical CDR3 as well.

V dropped 5 bases and J dropped 2 bases, with 4 bases sitting between them. This CDR3 region has 11 residues. Germline V gene data show CDR1 as SGHVS and CDR2 as FQNEAQ. Measured with immunoSEQ multiplex PCR; TCRdb has only the in-frame clones, and not every one. The sample consists of about 100,000 clones, roughly 88% of them appearing once. The receptor comes from a woman older than 75 with acute or convalescent COVID-19. V usage is TRBV7-8 and J usage is TRBJ2-7; D uncertain. Sequencing was performed on peripheral blood. The CDR3 coding sequence is TGTGCCAGCAGCCCTACCTACGAGCAGTACTTC. The encoded protein is CASSPTYEQYF.